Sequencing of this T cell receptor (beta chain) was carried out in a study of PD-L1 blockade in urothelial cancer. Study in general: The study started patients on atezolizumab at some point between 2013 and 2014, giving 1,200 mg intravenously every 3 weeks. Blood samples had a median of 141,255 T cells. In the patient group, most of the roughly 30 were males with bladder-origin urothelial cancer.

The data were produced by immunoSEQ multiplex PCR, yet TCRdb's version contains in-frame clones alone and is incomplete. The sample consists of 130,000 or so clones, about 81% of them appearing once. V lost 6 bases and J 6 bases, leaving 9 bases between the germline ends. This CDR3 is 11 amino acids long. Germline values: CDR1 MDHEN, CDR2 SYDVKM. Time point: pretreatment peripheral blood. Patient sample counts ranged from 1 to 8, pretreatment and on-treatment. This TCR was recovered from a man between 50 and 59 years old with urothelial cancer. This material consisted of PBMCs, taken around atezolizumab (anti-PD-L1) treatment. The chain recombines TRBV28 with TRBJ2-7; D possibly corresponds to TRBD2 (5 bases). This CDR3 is CASRRGREQYF. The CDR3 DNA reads TGTGCCAGCAGACGCGGGCGCGAGCAGTACTTC.